These 32 T cell receptor beta chains originate from one sample sequenced in a study of CD8 T cells in ankylosing spondylitis. Each CDR3 protein is one row after TCRdb ran MiXCR on the 5' RACE reads. Seen here are 300,000 to 400,000 distinct CDR3 sequences, around 10% observed once, and the top ten hold roughly 9%. Sequencing used blood, either unsorted or a sorted T cell fraction (not recorded which). Every receptor here comes from a female donor with ankylosing spondylitis or in good health (not recorded which).

Many counts were recorded for this clonotype. The V and J genes are TRBV20-1 and TRBJ2-7, with 9 bases matching TRBD2. Germline-derived CDR1 and CDR2 are DFQATT and SNEGSKA (reference sequence). J lost 11 bases, V lost 3 bases, and 17 bases had no gene match. The CDR3 has 15 amino acids. The CDR3 spells CSASGIGTSRSGEYF. Written as DNA, the CDR3 is TGCAGTGCTAGTGGGATCGGGACTAGCCGATCAGGGGAGTACTTC.

This clonotype was seen a few times. V gene TRBV7-6 combines with J gene TRBJ2-5; no reliable D call. V lost 4 bases, J lost 5 bases, and 11 bases lay in between. CDR1 and CDR2 (germline): SGHVS, FNYEAQ. The CDR3 contains 13 residues. The CDR3 nucleotides are TGTGCCAGCAGCTCCGACATCGGGGAGACCCAGTACTTC. It translates to CASSSDIGETQYF.

This clonotype was detected a few times. The rearrangement links TRBV3-1 to TRBJ2-1; D remains unclear. This CDR3 has 14 amino acids. Germline V gives CDR1 LGHDT, CDR2 YNNKEL (reference sequence). The V and J ends lost 3 bases and 5 bases respectively, with 11 bases between them. DNA of the CDR3: TGTGCCAGCAGCCACCCCGGGCGAGACAATGAGCAGTTCTTC. It codes for CASSHPGRDNEQFF.

This clonotype came up many times. The CDR3 DNA is TGCGCCAGCAGCTTGGCACAGAAAATCTCACCCCTCCACTTT. The encoded protein is CASSLAQKISPLHF. The rearrangement links TRBV5-1 to TRBJ1-6; no reliable D call. V was pared by 0 bases and J by 10 bases, with 11 bases between. The CDR3 runs to 14 residues. The germline V gene encodes CDR1 SGHRS and CDR2 YFSETQ. The full variable domain, in which reference TRBV5-1 and TRBJ1-6 provide the parts outside the CDR3, is KAGVTQTPRYLIKTRGQQVTLSCSPISGHRSVSWYQQTPGQGLQFLFEYFSETQRNKGNFPGRFSGRQFSNSRSEMNVSTLELGDSALYLCASSLAQKISPLHFGNGTRLTVT.

This clonotype was recorded at least ten times. The rearrangement joins TRBV27 to TRBJ1-1, with D perhaps TRBD1 (6 bases). Germline V gene sequence: CDR1 MNHEY, CDR2 SMNVEV (reference sequence). Trimming took off 5 bases at V and 1 base at J, with 17 bases between the two ends. The CDR3 has 16 amino acids. As DNA, the CDR3 is TGTGCCAGCAGTCAAAACAGGGTTTTAACGAACACTGAAGCTTTCTTT. It specifies CASSQNRVLTNTEAFF.

This clonotype was counted at least ten times. V usage is TRBV25-1 and J usage is TRBJ2-7; D is unresolved. The germline V gene has CDR1 MGHDK and CDR2 SYGVNS. V dropped 6 bases and J dropped 0 bases, with 12 bases sitting between them. The CDR3 has 14 amino acids. In DNA form, the CDR3 reads TGTGCCAGCAGGGCTGGCTATCCCTCCTACGAGCAGTACTTC. Residues: CASRAGYPSYEQYF.

This clonotype has ten or more counts. The V gene is TRBV6-5, the J gene TRBJ1-1, with TRBD1 as a possible D gene (5 bases). The CDR3 length is 15 residues. Trimming removed 2 bases from V and 2 bases from J, with 12 bases in between. The germline gives CDR1 MNHEY, CDR2 SVGAGI. In DNA form, the CDR3 reads TGTGCCAGCAGTTACGGGGCTTTGGTTAACACTGAAGCTTTCTTT. It translates to CASSYGALVNTEAFF.

This clonotype has a count of ten or more. The chain is built from TRBV20-1 and TRBJ2-1; TRBD2 agrees at 11 bases. CDR3 length equals 18 residues. Per germline, CDR1 DFQATT and CDR2 SNEGSKA (reference sequence). With V trimmed by 1 base and J by 10 bases, 18 bases remained unmatched. The CDR3 DNA follows: TGCAGTGCTAGAGTGTCTGTAGCGGGAGGGCTCGGTAGGAAGGAGCAGTTCTTC. Amino acid sequence: CSARVSVAGGLGRKEQFF.

This clonotype was seen more than once but under ten times. This chain joins TRBV4-2 and TRBJ2-1; D tentatively reads TRBD1 or TRBD2 (5 bases each). Deletions cut 1 base from V and 8 bases from J, with 12 bases between. The germline gives CDR1 LGHNA, CDR2 YNFKEQ. The CDR3 spans 14 residues. The CDR3 loop is CASSQAGTVHEQFF. The CDR3 nucleotides are TGTGCCAGCAGCCAAGCTGGGACGGTGCATGAGCAGTTCTTC.

This clonotype was found many times. The chain recombines TRBV20-1 with TRBJ2-3, with 8 bases lining up with TRBD2. V gave up 3 bases and J gave up 1 base; unmatched junction bases: 6. This CDR3 has 15 amino acids. CDR1 is DFQATT, CDR2 SNEGSKA, per germline (reference sequence). CDR3 DNA sequence: TGCAGTGCTAGCGCGGGGGGTCCGGGCACAGATACGCAGTATTTT. Translation: CSASAGGPGTDTQYF.

The chain links TRBV7-8 to TRBJ2-1, with 9 bases that match TRBD2. CDR1 and CDR2 from the germline V gene are SGHVS and FQNEAQ. This CDR3 is 15 amino acids long. V dropped 10 bases and J dropped 1; count of bases not matched to a gene: 8. Written as DNA, the CDR3 is TGTGCCACCAAATCTCTAGCGGGGTCCTACAATGAGCAGTTCTTC. Its translation: CATKSLAGSYNEQFF. The full variable domain, completed using reference TRBV7-8 and TRBJ2-1, is GAGVSQSPRYKVAKRGQDVALRCDPISGHVSLFWYQQALGQGPEFLTYFQNEAQLDKSGLPSDRFFAERPEGSVSTLKIQRTQQEDSAVYLCATKSLAGSYNEQFFGPGTRLTVL.

The sample holds a few counts of this clonotype. CDR3 DNA: TGTGCCAGCTCAACCAGGTCCGAATACGCCGGGGAGCTGTTTTTT. Translating gives CASSTRSEYAGELFF. This chain joins TRBV18 and TRBJ2-2; D is uncertain. The germline V gene has CDR1 KGHSH and CDR2 LQKENI. CDR3 length: 15 amino acids. The V end lost 5 bases, the J end lost 6 bases, and 16 bases lay between the germline ends.

This clonotype was observed at least ten times. The chain carries TRBV20-1 and TRBJ1-1; D remains unclear. Looked up from germline, CDR1 is DFQATT and CDR2 is SNEGSKA (reference sequence). The CDR3 has 15 amino acids. Between the trimmed V and J ends, which lost 4 bases and 1 base, there was a span of 16 bases. The CDR3 DNA sequence: TGCAGTGCTACCCGCGATGGTATCGGGAACACTGAAGCTTTCTTT. It codes for CSATRDGIGNTEAFF.

This clonotype was observed many times. The V call is TRBV12-3 or TRBV12-4, the J call TRBJ2-1, with 8 bases aligning to TRBD1. The CDR3 covers 13 residues. Trimming took 7 bases from V and 7 from J; bases not matched to a gene: 6. For the CDR3, the DNA is TGTGCCAGCAAGATGACAGGGGTGAATGAGCAGTTCTTC. Residues: CASKMTGVNEQFF.

Ten or more counts support this clonotype. The gene calls are TRBV29-1 and TRBJ1-3; no clear D. V was cut by 5 bases and J by 0 bases, with 14 bases left in between. The CDR3 is 15 amino acids. Germline V gene sequence: CDR1 SQVTM, CDR2 ANQGSEA. The CDR3 nucleotides read TGCAGCGTTCTGACCTCCCTCAGCTCTGGAAACACCATATATTTT. Translating it yields CSVLTSLSSGNTIYF.

This clonotype showed up many times. The chain employs TRBV10-3 and TRBJ2-1; the match to TRBD2 covers 10 bases. The CDR3 contains 14 residues. Germline V CDR1 and CDR2: ENHRY, SYGVKD. V dropped 10 bases and J dropped 6; count of bases not matched to a gene: 9. The CDR3 nucleotides read TGTGCCACCCAAGCACTAGCGGGGCCCAATGAGCAGTTCTTC. It specifies CATQALAGPNEQFF.

In its sample, this clonotype was seen many times. V is TRBV20-1 and J is TRBJ2-7; no definite D call. The germline V and J ends were trimmed by 0 bases and 0 bases, with 9 bases remaining between them. Germline V gene sequence: CDR1 DFQATT, CDR2 SNEGSKA (reference sequence). The CDR3 length is 14 residues. CDR3 protein: CSARDLRYSYEQYF. The CDR3 DNA follows: TGCAGTGCTAGAGATCTTAGGTACTCCTACGAGCAGTACTTC.

This clonotype was recorded at least ten times. This chain links TRBV5-1 with TRBJ2-5, with TRBD2 matching 7 bases. V dropped 2 bases and J dropped 5; count of bases not matched to a gene: 15. The V gene's germline CDR1 is SGHRS and CDR2 YFSETQ. This CDR3 is 17 amino acids long. CDR3 DNA sequence: TGCGCCAGCAGCTTCGGGATGACTAGCTATCAGCGGGAGACCCAGTACTTC. As protein: CASSFGMTSYQRETQYF.

This clonotype was counted at least ten times. This rearrangement joins TRBV7-9 to TRBJ2-1; TRBD2 matches 7 bases. The J segment lost 4 bases and the V segment lost 3 bases, leaving 6 bases of the junction unmatched. Germline CDR1 reads SEHNR; CDR2 reads FQNEAQ (reference sequence). The CDR3 is 15 amino acids. The CDR3 nucleotides read TGTGCCAGCAGCTTCGGGGGAGGGGTTTACAATGAGCAGTTCTTC. This sequence encodes CASSFGGGVYNEQFF.

CDR3 amino acids: CASSPGTGDSGNTIYF. CDR3 bases: TGTGCCAGCTCACCGGGGACAGGGGACTCTGGAAACACCATATATTTT. The chain is built from TRBV18 and TRBJ1-3; 10 bases agree with TRBD1. This CDR3 is 16 amino acids long. Germline V lookup: CDR1 KGHSH, CDR2 LQKENI. Trimming cost V 3 bases and J 0 bases; bases outside gene matches: 2.

This clonotype was recorded at least ten times. The chain is built from TRBV12-3 or TRBV12-4 and TRBJ2-2; no clear D. The V and J ends lost 3 bases and 0 bases respectively, with 5 bases between them. The CDR3 has 14 amino acids. The CDR3 DNA reads as TGTGCCAGCAGTTTCCCAGCGAACACCGGGGAGCTGTTTTTT. It encodes CASSFPANTGELFF.

The table lists this clonotype with many counts. This chain links TRBV5-1 with TRBJ2-5; 9 bases agree with TRBD1. Germline lookup yields CDR1 SGHRS and CDR2 YFSETQ. Germline trimming cut 4 bases from V and 5 bases from J; bases unmatched to any gene: 9. This CDR3 has 15 amino acids. CDR3 region: CASSALQGAGETQYF. The DNA of the CDR3 is TGCGCCAGCAGCGCCTTACAGGGGGCTGGTGAGACCCAGTACTTC.

This clonotype was picked up many times. The chain joins TRBV27 to TRBJ2-7; D not certain. CDR1 and CDR2 from the germline V gene are MNHEY and SMNVEV (reference sequence). V was cut by 3 bases and J by 3 bases, with 12 bases left in between. This CDR3 is 14 amino acids long. The CDR3 DNA follows: TGTGCCAGCAGTTTCCACCAGGAGAACTACGAGCAGTACTTC. It codes for CASSFHQENYEQYF.

This clonotype has at least ten counts. The chain recombines TRBV13 with TRBJ1-4, with a possible D match to TRBD1 (5 bases). The V end was cut by 5 bases, the J end by 6 bases, with 16 bases between. Germline V gene sequence: CDR1 PRHDT, CDR2 FYEKMQ (reference sequence). CDR3 length equals 15 residues. CDR3 nucleotides: TGTGCCAGCAGCGCCGGTGGGGGATCCTATGAAAAACTGTTTTTT. The encoded protein is CASSAGGGSYEKLFF.

V is TRBV5-1 and J is TRBJ2-5, with D maybe TRBD1 (5 bases). Trimming removed 4 bases from V and 0 bases from J, with 13 bases in between. Germline assignment: CDR1 SGHRS and CDR2 YFSETQ. This CDR3 is built from 15 residues. CDR3 residues: CASSLFDRNQETQYF. CDR3 nucleotide sequence: TGCGCCAGCAGCCTTTTCGACAGAAACCAAGAGACCCAGTACTTC.

The chain has TRBV4-3 and TRBJ2-3; D is perhaps TRBD2 (6 bases). This CDR3 is built from 13 residues. CDR1 is LGHNA, CDR2 YSLEER, per germline. Trimming cost V 0 bases and J 8 bases, with 9 bases left between them. The chain's CDR3 is CASSQEGDSTQYF. The CDR3 region has the DNA TGCGCCAGCAGCCAAGAGGGGGACTCTACGCAGTATTTT.

Worth noting for this clonotype: Since a much larger clone is just one base distant, this may be a read error. No conserved phenylalanine or tryptophan is present at the end of the CDR3, so a read error is the likely explanation. V and J are TRBV4-3 and TRBJ2-3, with unresolved D. The germline V gene encodes CDR1 LGHNA and CDR2 YSLEER. This CDR3 region has 15 residues. This chain's CDR3 is CASSQDSIRTDTQYL. The CDR3 DNA follows: TGCGCCAGCAGCCAAGATTCTATCCGCACCGATACGCAGTATCTT.

This clonotype turned up a few times. The CDR3 nucleotides are TGTGCCTGGAGAAAGGAGGGCTCCTACAATGAGCAGTTCTTC. Amino acid sequence: CAWRKEGSYNEQFF. The rearrangement links TRBV30 to TRBJ2-1; D is perhaps TRBD2 (6 bases). In germline, CDR1 is GTSNPN, CDR2 SVGIG (reference sequence). V gave up 3 bases and J gave up 0 bases, with 9 bases separating them. There are 14 residues in the CDR3.

In the case of this clonotype: This could be a read error, since a much larger clone is one nucleotide away. The genes are TRBV7-6 and TRBJ2-1; 12 bases line up with TRBD2. The length of the CDR3 is 16 residues. The V gene's germline CDR1 is SGHVS and CDR2 FNYEAQ. The V and J ends lost 3 bases and 8 bases, in that order; junction bases with no gene match: 8. In DNA form, the CDR3 reads TGTGCCAGCAGCTTTGATATTAGACTAGCGGGAGATGAGCAGTTCTTC. Translated, it gives CASSFDIRLAGDEQFF.

This clonotype was picked up many times. The chain carries TRBV12-3 or TRBV12-4 and TRBJ2-1, with D possibly TRBD2 on 6 matching bases. This CDR3 comprises 14 residues. The ends were cut back, 0 bases at V and 7 bases at J, with 10 bases in the middle. The CDR3 DNA reads TGTGCCAGCAGTTTAGCGGAGGGCAGTAATGAGCAGTTCTTC. Protein product: CASSLAEGSNEQFF.

As regards this clonotype: This sequence may be a read error, since a much larger clone differs from it by one base. The chain couples TRBV5-6 to TRBJ1-4, with a possible D match to TRBD1 (5 bases). Germline lookup yields CDR1 SGHDT and CDR2 YYEEEE. This CDR3 has 14 residues. V dropped 4 bases and J dropped 5 bases, with 12 bases sitting between them. CDR3 amino acids: CASSRDGLNEKLFF. The DNA of the CDR3 is TGTGCCAGCAGCCGGGACGGTTTGAATGAAAAACTGTTTTTT. The complete variable domain, with remaining parts taken from reference TRBV5-6 and TRBJ1-4, reads DAGVTQSPTHLIKTRGQQVTLRCSPKSGHDTVSWYQQALGQGPQFIFQYYEEEERQRGNFPDRFSGHQFPNYSSELNVNALLLGDSALYLCASSRDGLNEKLFFGSGTQLSVL.

This clonotype was detected many times. The chain is built from TRBV5-1 and TRBJ1-1; D unresolved. CDR1 and CDR2 from the germline V gene are SGHRS and YFSETQ. There are 15 residues in the CDR3. Trimming took 7 bases from V and 1 from J, leaving 17 bases between them. For the CDR3, the DNA is TGCGCCAGCGGCGCTTCCCAAATGACGAACACTGAAGCTTTCTTT. Its protein is CASGASQMTNTEAFF. Combining the CDR3 with reference TRBV5-1 and TRBJ1-1 gives the whole variable domain KAGVTQTPRYLIKTRGQQVTLSCSPISGHRSVSWYQQTPGQGLQFLFEYFSETQRNKGNFPGRFSGRQFSNSRSEMNVSTLELGDSALYLCASGASQMTNTEAFFGQGTRLTVV.